The 23 T cell receptor beta chains in this list originate from one sample, sequenced in a study of OX40 agonist ivuxolimab in advanced cancers. Assay used: immunoSEQ multiplex PCR; TCRdb lists only in-frame clones, some missing. The top ten hold 2% of the sample, which has about 80,000 clones, approximately 83% seen once. The sequencing here drew on CD4+ or CD8+ T cells sorted from blood, taken in a trial of the OX40 agonist ivuxolimab. These receptors were taken from an adult with an advanced solid tumor such as melanoma, head and neck, liver or kidney cancer.

V and J are TRBV30 and TRBJ1-2; D not resolved. Germline V lookup: CDR1 GTSNPN, CDR2 SVGIG (reference sequence). The CDR3 loop spans 15 amino acids. Trimming cost V 3 bases and J 0 bases, with 14 bases left between them. The CDR3, as DNA: TGTGCCTGGAGCCTATTGGGGTCCGCTAACTATGGCTACACCTTC. It codes for CAWSLLGSANYGYTF.

The genes are TRBV6-6 and TRBJ2-3; 11 bases agree with TRBD1. V shed 4 bases, J shed 3 bases, and the junction held 6 bases outside the gene matches. The CDR3 totals 16 residues. Germline assignment: CDR1 MNHNY and CDR2 SVGAGI (reference sequence). The CDR3 is CASSSPRDRGTDTQYF. For the CDR3, the DNA is TGTGCCAGCAGTTCTCCCCGGGACAGGGGGACAGATACGCAGTATTTT.

The gene calls are TRBV2 and TRBJ2-3; D unresolved. This CDR3 region has 12 residues. Between the trimmed V and J ends, which lost 1 base and 5 bases, there was a span of 4 bases. Germline assignment: CDR1 SNHLY and CDR2 FYNNEI. For the CDR3, the DNA is TGTGCCAGCAGTGAAGGGGGAGATACGCAGTATTTT. It yields the protein CASSEGGDTQYF.

V gene TRBV7-9 combines with J gene TRBJ1-1, with D unclear. The CDR3 has 14 residues. V was pared by 0 bases and J by 10 bases, with 15 bases between. In germline, CDR1 is SEHNR, CDR2 FQNEAQ (reference sequence). Written as DNA, the CDR3 is TGTGCCAGCAGCTTAGCAAGATTTTCTTGGGGAGCTTTCTTT. Translation gives CASSLARFSWGAFF.

The J gene is TRBJ2-7, the V gene TRBV10-1; D is perhaps TRBD1 or TRBD2 (5 bases each). Trimming took off 6 bases at V and 2 bases at J, with 14 bases between the two ends. The CDR3 loop spans 14 amino acids. Per the germline V gene, CDR1 is WNHNN and CDR2 is SYGVQD (reference sequence). The CDR3 sequence: CASSDRDGAYEQYF. The DNA for the CDR3 is TGCGCCAGCAGCGACCGGGACGGAGCCTACGAGCAGTACTTC.

V gene TRBV4-1 combines with J gene TRBJ2-4; perhaps TRBD2 as D (6 bases). Germline V gene lookup returns CDR1 MGHRA and CDR2 YSYEKL. There are 15 residues in the CDR3. V was cut by 4 bases and J by 0 bases, with 10 bases left in between. CDR3: CASSLAGLAKNIQYF. The CDR3 nucleotides read TGCGCCAGCAGCCTGGCGGGACTAGCCAAAAACATTCAGTACTTC.

The J gene is TRBJ2-3, the V gene TRBV29-1; maybe TRBD1 (5 bases). CDR3 length: 13 residues. Germline V CDR1 and CDR2: SQVTM, ANQGSEA. V was cut by 7 bases and J by 6 bases, with 17 bases left in between. CDR3 protein: CSGGRVTGDTQYF. CDR3 in DNA: TGCAGCGGGGGCAGGGTTACTGGTGATACGCAGTATTTT.

This clone was counted a few times. The genes are TRBV7-2 and TRBJ2-7; D remains unclear. The CDR3 has 11 residues. Trimming removed 1 base from V and 3 bases from J, with 1 base in between. The V gene's germline CDR1 is SGHTA and CDR2 FQGNSA. CDR3 bases: TGTGCCAGCAGCTTAGTCTACGAGCAGTACTTC. It translates to CASSLVYEQYF. Full variable domain (rest looked up from reference TRBV7-2 and TRBJ2-7): GAGVSQSPSNKVTEKGKDVELRCDPISGHTALYWYRQSLGQGLEFLIYFQGNSAPDKSGLPSDRFSAERTGGSVSTLTIQRTQQEDSAVYLCASSLVYEQYFGPGTRLTVT.

J is TRBJ2-3 and V is TRBV11-3; D not resolved. Trimming stripped 4 bases from V and 3 bases from J, with 17 bases between. Germline V gene data show CDR1 as SGHNT and CDR2 as YENEEA. The CDR3 contains 16 residues. CDR3 sequence reads: CASSCRGAEETDTQYF. Here the CDR3 DNA reads TGTGCCAGCAGCTGCCGAGGAGCAGAAGAAACAGATACGCAGTATTTT.

The rearrangement links TRBV30 to TRBJ1-1, with unresolved D. V lost 0 bases to trimming and J lost 1 base, with 12 bases between them. Germline V gene sequence: CDR1 GTSNPN, CDR2 SVGIG (reference sequence). This CDR3 has 15 residues. CDR3 protein: CAWSVLGGRNTEAFF. CDR3 sequence (DNA): TGTGCCTGGAGTGTCTTGGGCGGACGGAACACTGAAGCTTTCTTT.

The chain recombines TRBV9 with TRBJ2-1; 10 bases align to TRBD1. The CDR3 is 16 amino acids. Germline loops: CDR1 SGDLS, CDR2 YYNGEE. Trimming cost V 4 bases and J 9 bases; bases outside gene matches: 13. The CDR3 nucleotides are TGTGCCAGCAGCTACACTTCCGGGACAGGGGAGGCTGAGCAGTTCTTC. Encoded protein: CASSYTSGTGEAEQFF.

The chain combines TRBV7-9 with TRBJ1-2; 10 bases fit TRBD1. The J segment lost 4 bases and the V segment lost 5 bases, leaving 7 bases of the junction unmatched. Germline V gene lookup returns CDR1 SEHNR and CDR2 FQNEAQ (reference sequence). The CDR3 has 15 residues. CDR3: CASSIGQGGGYGYTF. As DNA, the CDR3 is TGTGCCAGCAGCATTGGACAGGGGGGCGGCTATGGCTACACCTTC.

V usage is TRBV5-1 and J usage is TRBJ2-7; D call uncertain. Trimming stripped 0 bases from V and 1 base from J, with 11 bases between. CDR3 size: 15 residues. CDR1 and CDR2 (germline): SGHRS, YFSETQ. The chain's CDR3 is CASSLGPLGSYEQYF. The CDR3 coding sequence is TGCGCCAGCAGCTTGGGCCCATTAGGGTCCTACGAGCAGTACTTC.

This clone has just one count. This chain joins TRBV7-3 and TRBJ1-5, with unresolved D. V gave up 5 bases and J gave up 4 bases, with 9 bases separating them. CDR1 SGHTA and CDR2 FQGTGA come from the germline V gene. The CDR3 length is 13 residues. The CDR3 DNA reads TGTGCCAGCAGCCTAGGAGAGAATCAGCCCCAGCATTTT. Encoded protein: CASSLGENQPQHF.

This clone was observed a few times. The V and J genes are TRBV28 and TRBJ2-1; 9 nucleotides match TRBD2. With 1 base clipped from V and 7 bases from J, the junction kept 5 bases outside the gene matches. The CDR3 consists of 15 residues. Germline values: CDR1 MDHEN, CDR2 SYDVKM. CDR3 amino acids: CASSLLAGDLNEQFF. The CDR3, as DNA: TGTGCCAGCAGTTTATTAGCGGGGGATCTTAATGAGCAGTTCTTC. The whole variable domain, filled in from reference TRBV28 and TRBJ2-1, reads DVKVTQSSRYLVKRTGEKVFLECVQDMDHENMFWYRQDPGLGLRLIYFSYDVKMKEKGDIPEGYSVSREKKERFSLILESASTNQTSMYLCASSLLAGDLNEQFFGPGTRLTVL.

V usage is TRBV10-3 and J usage is TRBJ2-1; D possibly corresponds to TRBD2 (9 bases). From germline, CDR1 is ENHRY and CDR2 SYGVKD. CDR3 length: 14 amino acids. V was cut by 4 bases and J by 9 bases, with 16 bases left in between. The CDR3 DNA sequence: TGTGCCATCAGTGCTCTAGCGGGGACAGGTGAGCAGTTCTTC. It specifies CAISALAGTGEQFF.

This clone was recorded a few times. The rearrangement links TRBV9 to TRBJ1-2, with D possibly matching TRBD1 (5 bases). Germline assignment: CDR1 SGDLS and CDR2 YYNGEE. V shed 3 bases and J shed 2 bases, with 11 bases lying between them. This CDR3 comprises 14 residues. CDR3 protein: CASSESQGNYGYTF. CDR3 nucleotide sequence: TGTGCCAGCAGCGAGTCCCAGGGAAACTATGGCTACACCTTC.

The rearrangement joins TRBV5-1 to TRBJ2-3, with 8 positions matching TRBD2. Germline trimming cut 0 bases from V and 2 bases from J; bases unmatched to any gene: 8. The germline V gene encodes CDR1 SGHRS and CDR2 YFSETQ. CDR3 length equals 17 residues. Written as DNA, the CDR3 is TGCGCCAGCAGCTTGGGAAGGTCGGGGGGGCCCACAGATACGCAGTATTTT. This gives the protein CASSLGRSGGPTDTQYF.

The chain has TRBV4-1 and TRBJ2-7; TRBD1 agrees at 9 bases. The CDR3 runs 18 residues. V lost 0 bases and J lost 6; bases outside the gene matches: 15. Germline-derived CDR1 and CDR2 are MGHRA and YSYEKL. CDR3 DNA: TGCGCCAGCAGCCAAGATCGGCCTTTAGGGGACAGGGAATTCGAGCAGTACTTC. Residues: CASSQDRPLGDREFEQYF.

The chain uses TRBV6-6 and TRBJ2-1; 8 bases map to TRBD2. This CDR3 contains 14 residues. Germline V gives CDR1 MNHNY, CDR2 SVGAGI (reference sequence). J lost 7 bases, V lost 8 bases, and 10 bases had no gene match. The CDR3 DNA reads as TGTGCCAGCCGCCCCTCGGGGGGGATAAATGAGCAGTTCTTC. This gives the protein CASRPSGGINEQFF.

V is TRBV6-6 and J is TRBJ2-1; 7 positions match TRBD2. CDR1 is MNHNY and CDR2 is SVGAGI in the germline V gene (reference sequence). This CDR3 contains 13 residues. Trimming removed 1 base from V and 9 bases from J; junction bases left unmatched: 3. CDR3 in amino acids: CASSYFGGSEQFF. The CDR3 DNA follows: TGTGCCAGCAGTTACTTTGGCGGGAGTGAGCAGTTCTTC.

The rearrangement uses TRBV5-1 and TRBJ1-1; unclear D gene. This CDR3 spans 14 amino acids. Trimming left V 0 bases short and J 3 bases short, with 9 bases between. Germline CDR1 and CDR2: SGHRS and YFSETQ. This chain's CDR3 is CASSLAQTYTEAFF. CDR3 DNA sequence: TGCGCCAGCAGCTTGGCCCAGACATACACTGAAGCTTTCTTT.

The chain is built from TRBV2 and TRBJ2-7; 11 bases are a match to TRBD1. Germline CDR1 is SNHLY and CDR2 is FYNNEI. This CDR3 region has 16 residues. V shed 7 bases, J shed 5 bases, and the junction held 13 bases outside the gene matches. The CDR3, as DNA: TGTGCCAGCAACCTCGATTCCGGACAGGGGGCCCACGAGCAGTACTTC. The encoded protein is CASNLDSGQGAHEQYF.